This TCR beta chain was sequenced during a study of TIL therapy for anti-PD-1-resistant metastatic lung cancer. CDR3 size: 13 residues. Germline CDR1 reads MNHNS; CDR2 reads SASEGT. Between the trimmed V and J ends, which lost 6 bases and 4 bases, there was a span of 12 bases. This was the immunoSEQ v3 assay. Sequencing used immunoSEQ multiplex PCR; TCRdb keeps in-frame clones, though not all of them. The table has about 50,000 clones, around 64% seen once. Time point defined: pre-treatment sample, taken before nivolumab and TIL therapy. Tumor tissue came from excised metastases, mostly pleural nodules or supraclavicular lymph nodes.

This sequence originates from a person between 25 and 80 years old with non-small cell lung cancer. The chain is built from TRBV6-1 and TRBJ1-1; D is undetermined. The input for sequencing was tumor tissue, taken at baseline. CDR3 loop: CASSDREITEAFF. The CDR3 DNA follows: TGTGCCAGCAGCGACCGGGAAATCACTGAAGCTTTCTTT.